The TCR beta chain under discussion was sequenced for a study of cytomegalovirus exposure and HLA in healthy donors. Regarding the study as a whole: Previous analysis showed most TCR beta V segments were productive about 87% or about 30% of the time.

The table lists this clone with a few counts. Its antigen is still unknown. One end of the junction does not line up with germline, which may come from a read error. The germline CDR1 and CDR2 sequences are MNHEY and SVGAGI. This CDR3 has 12 residues. Amplification used 60 Vbeta primers and 13 Jbeta primers. The table came from immunoSEQ multiplex PCR; TCRdb's copy has only in-frame clones and leaves some out. Of over 120,000 clones in the sample, approximately 63% were seen once. The sample was PBMCs. The rearrangement links TRBV6-5 to TRBJ2-7; D unresolved. This sequence originates from a woman aged 55-69 years in good health and CMV-seropositive. This CDR3 is CASTLSSHEQYF. Written as DNA, the CDR3 is TGTGCCAGCACCTTAAGCTCCCACGAGCAGTACTTC.